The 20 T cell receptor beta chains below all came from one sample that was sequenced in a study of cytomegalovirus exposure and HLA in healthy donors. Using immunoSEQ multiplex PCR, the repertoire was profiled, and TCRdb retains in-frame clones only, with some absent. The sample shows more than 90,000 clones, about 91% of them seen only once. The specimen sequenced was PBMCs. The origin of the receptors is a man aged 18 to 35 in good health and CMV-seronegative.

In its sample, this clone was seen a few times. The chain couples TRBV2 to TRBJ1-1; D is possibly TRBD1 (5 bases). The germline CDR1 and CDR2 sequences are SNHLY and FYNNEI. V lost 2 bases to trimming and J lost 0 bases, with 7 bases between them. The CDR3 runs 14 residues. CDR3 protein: CASSETRVNTEAFF. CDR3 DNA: TGTGCCAGCAGTGAAACCAGGGTGAACACTGAAGCTTTCTTT.

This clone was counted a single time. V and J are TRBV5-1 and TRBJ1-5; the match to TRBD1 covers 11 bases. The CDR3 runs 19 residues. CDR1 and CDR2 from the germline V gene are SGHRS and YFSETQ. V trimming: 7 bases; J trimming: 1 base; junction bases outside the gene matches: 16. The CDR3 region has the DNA TGCGCCAGCGCCCCTGGGGGGACAGGGGGTTCTTGGAGCAATCAGCCCCAGCATTTT. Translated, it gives CASAPGGTGGSWSNQPQHF.

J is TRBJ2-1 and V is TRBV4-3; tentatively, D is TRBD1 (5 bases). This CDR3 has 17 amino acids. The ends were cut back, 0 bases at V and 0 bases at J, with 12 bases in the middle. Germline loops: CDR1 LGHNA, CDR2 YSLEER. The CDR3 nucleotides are TGCGCCAGCAGCCAAGATCCCCGACAGAGCTCCTACAATGAGCAGTTCTTC. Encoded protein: CASSQDPRQSSYNEQFF.

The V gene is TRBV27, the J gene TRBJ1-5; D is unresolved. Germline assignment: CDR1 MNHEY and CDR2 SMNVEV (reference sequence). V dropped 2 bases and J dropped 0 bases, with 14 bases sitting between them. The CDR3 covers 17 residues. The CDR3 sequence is CASSLVGSHYSNQPQHF. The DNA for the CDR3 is TGTGCCAGCAGTTTAGTTGGGAGTCACTATAGCAATCAGCCCCAGCATTTT.

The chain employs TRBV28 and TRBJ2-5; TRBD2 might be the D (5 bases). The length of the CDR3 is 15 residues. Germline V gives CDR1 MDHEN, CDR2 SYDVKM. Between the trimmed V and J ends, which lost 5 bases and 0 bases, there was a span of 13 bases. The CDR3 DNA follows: TGTGCCAGCAGTCCCGAATCGGGGTACCAAGAGACCCAGTACTTC. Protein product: CASSPESGYQETQYF.

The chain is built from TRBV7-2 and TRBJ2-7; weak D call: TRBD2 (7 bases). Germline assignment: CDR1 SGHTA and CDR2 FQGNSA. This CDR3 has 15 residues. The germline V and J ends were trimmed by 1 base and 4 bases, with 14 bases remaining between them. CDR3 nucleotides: TGTGCCAGCAGCTTAGTTTCGGGGGGCCAGTACGAGCAGTACTTC. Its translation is CASSLVSGGQYEQYF.

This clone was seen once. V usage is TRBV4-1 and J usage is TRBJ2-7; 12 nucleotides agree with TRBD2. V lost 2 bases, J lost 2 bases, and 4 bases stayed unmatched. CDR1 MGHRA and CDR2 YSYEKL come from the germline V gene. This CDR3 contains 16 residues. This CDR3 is CASSQQGLAGPYEQYF. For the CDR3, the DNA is TGCGCCAGCAGCCAACAAGGACTAGCGGGACCCTACGAGCAGTACTTC.

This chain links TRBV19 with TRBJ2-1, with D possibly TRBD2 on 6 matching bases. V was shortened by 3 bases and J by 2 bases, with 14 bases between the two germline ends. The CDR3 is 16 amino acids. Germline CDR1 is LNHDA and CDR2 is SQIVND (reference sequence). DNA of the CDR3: TGTGCCAGTAGTATTAGGCTAGCGCAACCCTACAATGAGCAGTTCTTC. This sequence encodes CASSIRLAQPYNEQFF.

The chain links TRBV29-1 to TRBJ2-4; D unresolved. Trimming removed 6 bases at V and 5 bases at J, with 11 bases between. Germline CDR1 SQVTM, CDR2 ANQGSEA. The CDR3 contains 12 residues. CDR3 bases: TGCAGCGTCTATTTGGTGGAAAACATTCAGTACTTC. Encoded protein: CSVYLVENIQYF.

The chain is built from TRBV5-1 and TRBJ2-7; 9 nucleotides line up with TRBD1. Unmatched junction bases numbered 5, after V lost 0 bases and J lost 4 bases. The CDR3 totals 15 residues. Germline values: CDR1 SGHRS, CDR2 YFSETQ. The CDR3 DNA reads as TGCGCCAGCAGCTTGGAACCGGGACAGGGTTACGAGCAGTACTTC. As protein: CASSLEPGQGYEQYF.

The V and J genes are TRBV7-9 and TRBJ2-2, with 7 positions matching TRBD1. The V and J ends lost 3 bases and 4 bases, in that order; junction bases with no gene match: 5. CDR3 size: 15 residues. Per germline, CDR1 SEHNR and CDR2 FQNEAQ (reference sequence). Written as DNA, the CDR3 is TGTGCCAGCAGCTTCAGACAGGGAACCACCGGGGAGCTGTTTTTT. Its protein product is CASSFRQGTTGELFF.

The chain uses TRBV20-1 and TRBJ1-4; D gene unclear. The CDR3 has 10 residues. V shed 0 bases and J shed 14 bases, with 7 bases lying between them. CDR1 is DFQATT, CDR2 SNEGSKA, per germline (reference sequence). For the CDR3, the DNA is TGCAGTGCTAGAGATGAGCCGCTGTTTTTT. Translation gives CSARDEPLFF.

The CDR3 sequence is CASSSAVGLDTEAFF. The CDR3 DNA is TGCGCCAGCAGCTCTGCTGTCGGGTTGGACACTGAAGCTTTCTTT. The rearrangement links TRBV5-1 to TRBJ1-1, with D unclear. V lost 3 bases, J lost 3 bases, and 15 bases lay in between. The CDR3 is 15 amino acids. Germline V CDR1 and CDR2: SGHRS, YFSETQ.

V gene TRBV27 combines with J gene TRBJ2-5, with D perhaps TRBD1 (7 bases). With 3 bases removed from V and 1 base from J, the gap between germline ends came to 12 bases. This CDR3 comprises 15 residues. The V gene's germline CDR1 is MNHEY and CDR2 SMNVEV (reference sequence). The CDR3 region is CASSLSGGRQETQYF. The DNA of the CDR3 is TGTGCCAGCAGTTTGTCAGGGGGGCGCCAAGAGACCCAGTACTTC.

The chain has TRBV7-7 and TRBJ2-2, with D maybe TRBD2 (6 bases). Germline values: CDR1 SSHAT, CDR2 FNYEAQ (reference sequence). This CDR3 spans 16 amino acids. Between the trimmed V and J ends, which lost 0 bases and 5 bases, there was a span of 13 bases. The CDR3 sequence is CASSLARGSGTGELFF. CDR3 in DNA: TGTGCCAGCAGCTTAGCGCGGGGTAGTGGGACCGGGGAGCTGTTTTTT.

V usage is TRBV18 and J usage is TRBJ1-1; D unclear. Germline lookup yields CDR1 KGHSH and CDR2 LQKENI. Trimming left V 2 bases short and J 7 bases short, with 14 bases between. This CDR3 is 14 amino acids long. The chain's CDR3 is CASSPIPVLIEAFF. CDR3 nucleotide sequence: TGTGCCAGCTCACCAATTCCAGTCCTGATTGAAGCTTTCTTT.

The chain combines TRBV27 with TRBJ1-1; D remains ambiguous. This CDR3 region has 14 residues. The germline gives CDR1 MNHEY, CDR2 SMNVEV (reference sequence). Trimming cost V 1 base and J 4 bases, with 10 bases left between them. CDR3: CASSLFMESTEAFF. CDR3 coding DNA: TGTGCCAGCAGTTTATTTATGGAGAGCACTGAAGCTTTCTTT.

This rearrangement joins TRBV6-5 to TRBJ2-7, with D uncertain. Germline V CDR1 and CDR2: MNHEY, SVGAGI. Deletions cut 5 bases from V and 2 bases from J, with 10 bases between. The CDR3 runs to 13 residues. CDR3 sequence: CASSRSAPYEQYF. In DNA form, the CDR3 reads TGTGCCAGCAGTCGATCCGCGCCCTACGAGCAGTACTTC.

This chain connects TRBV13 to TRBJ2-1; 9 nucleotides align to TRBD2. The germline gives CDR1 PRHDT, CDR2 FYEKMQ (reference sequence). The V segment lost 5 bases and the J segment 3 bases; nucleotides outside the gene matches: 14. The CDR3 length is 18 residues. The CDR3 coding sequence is TGTGCCAGCAGCCGACGGCCGGGCCTAGCGGGACTCTACAATGAGCAGTTCTTC. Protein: CASSRRPGLAGLYNEQFF. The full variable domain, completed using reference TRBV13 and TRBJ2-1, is AAGVIQSPRHLIKEKRETATLKCYPIPRHDTVYWYQQGPGQDPQFLISFYEKMQSDKGSIPDRFSAQQFSDYHSELNMSSLELGDSALYFCASSRRPGLAGLYNEQFFGPGTRLTVL.

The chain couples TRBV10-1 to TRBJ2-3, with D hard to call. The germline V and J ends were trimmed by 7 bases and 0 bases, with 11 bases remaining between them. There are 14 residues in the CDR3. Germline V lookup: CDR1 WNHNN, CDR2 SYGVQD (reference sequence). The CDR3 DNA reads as TGCGCCAGCAATAGTTACGAAAGCACAGATACGCAGTATTTT. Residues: CASNSYESTDTQYF.